These T cell receptor beta chains were read from a single sample in a study of cytomegalovirus exposure and HLA in healthy donors. Profiled with immunoSEQ multiplex PCR; TCRdb holds only in-frame clones, not every one. The sample carries around 250,000 clones, around 81% recorded once. The specimen was PBMCs. The receptors were sampled from a woman aged 60-70 years in good health and CMV-seropositive. Each CDR3 is given with its conserved first and last residue. A D gene is named only where the DNA matches it firmly. Expanded clones get a size class; other rows say once, few or many, or leave the size out.

J | size | V | D | DNA | CDR3
TRBJ2-5 | few | TRBV27 | TRBD2 | TGTGCCAGCAGTAAGAAGCGGGAGGGCCGGGAGACCCAGTACTTC | CASSKKREGRETQYF
TRBJ2-7 | . | TRBV27 | . | TGTGCCAGCAGCGTGGACATTGGAAGCTCCTACGAGCAGTACTTC | CASSVDIGSSYEQYF
TRBJ1-5 | . | TRBV5-1 | . | TGCGCCAGCAGCTTGGGGACAAACAATCAGCCCCAGCATTTT | CASSLGTNNQPQHF
TRBJ1-1 | . | TRBV5-5 | . | TGTGCCAGCAGCTCCACTCGGCAGGTGAACACTGAAGCTTTCTTT | CASSSTRQVNTEAFF
TRBJ2-5 | few | TRBV19 | . | TGTGCCAGTAGTATTAACAGCCAAGAGACCCAGTACTTC | CASSINSQETQYF
TRBJ2-3 | once | TRBV5-4 | . | TGTGCCAGCAGCTTCCGGACTATCGCAGATACGCAGTATTTT | CASSFRTIADTQYF
TRBJ2-1 | . | TRBV7-9 | . | TGTGCCAGCAGCTTGAGCGGGGAGCAGTTCTTC | CASSLSGEQFF
TRBJ2-7 | . | TRBV18 | . | TGTGCCAGCTCACCAAAAGGGAGTGAGCAGTACTTC | CASSPKGSEQYF
TRBJ1-4 | . | TRBV4-1 | . | TGCGCCAGCAGCCAAGATGTCAGGGTTAATGAAAAACTGTTTTTT | CASSQDVRVNEKLFF
TRBJ2-5 | few | TRBV15 | TRBD2 | TGTGCCACCAGGATTGGGGGGGGGAATGGCCAAGAGACCCAGTACTTC | CATRIGGGNGQETQYF
TRBJ1-2 | . | TRBV18 | . | TGTGCCAGCTCACCAGGGGGCGACTATGGCTACACCTTC | CASSPGGDYGYTF
TRBJ2-1 | . | TRBV7-6 | TRBD2 | TGTGCCAGCAGCCGCGGGACTAGCGGATACTACAATGAGCAGTTCTTC | CASSRGTSGYYNEQFF
TRBJ2-1 | . | TRBV20-1 | . | TGCAGTGCTAGAGATATAAATGAGCAGTTCTTC | CSARDINEQFF
TRBJ2-3 | . | TRBV18 | . | TGTGCCAGCTCACAACTAGAGTCAGATACGCAGTATTTT | CASSQLESDTQYF
TRBJ1-3 | . | TRBV6-5 | TRBD1 | TGTGCCAGCAGCTTACAGGGGGCGTTTGGAAACACCATATATTTT | CASSLQGAFGNTIYF
TRBJ1-4 | once | TRBV2 | . | TGTGCCAGCCGCGCCCTGACAGGACAACCGGAAAAACTGTTTTTT | CASRALTGQPEKLFF
TRBJ2-1 | . | TRBV9 | . | TGTGCCAGCAGCGTAGCCGCCGAGGACTCCTACAATGAGCAGTTCTTC | CASSVAAEDSYNEQFF
TRBJ1-1 | . | TRBV5-4 | TRBD1 | TGTGCCAGCAGCTTGACGGACAGGACAGCTTTCTTT | CASSLTDRTAFF
TRBJ1-2 | once | TRBV2 | TRBD1 | TGTGCCAGCAGCTGGGACAGGGTGGGCGGCTACACCTTC | CASSWDRVGGYTF
TRBJ1-1 | . | TRBV6-5 | TRBD1 | TGTGCCAGCAGGACAGGGGGCAGGGCTGAAGCTTTCTTT | CASRTGGRAEAFF
TRBJ2-1 | . | TRBV20-1 | TRBD2 | TGCAGTGCCATAGCGGGCCCTCAAATCTTC | CSAIAGPQIF
TRBJ2-7 | . | TRBV5-6 | TRBD1 | TGTGCCAGCAGCTTTTCCCCGGGACAGGGTTCCTACGAGCAGTACTTC | CASSFSPGQGSYEQYF
TRBJ2-1 | . | TRBV5-1 | TRBD2 | TGCGCCAGCAGCACTAGCGGGCACAATGAGCAGTTCTTC | CASSTSGHNEQFF
TRBJ1-4 | . | TRBV6-1 | TRBD1 | TGTGCCAGCAGAGAGGGGGCCGTAAATGAAAAACTGTTTTTT | CASREGAVNEKLFF
TRBJ1-2 | . | TRBV12-5 | TRBD1 | TGTGCTAGTGGCCACCCGGTGGTACGACAGGGGGCGGGGTCGGGCTACACCTTC | CASGHPVVRQGAGSGYTF
TRBJ2-5 | . | TRBV10-1 | TRBD2 | TGCGCCAGCAGTGTAGCGGGAGCAACCCAAGAGACCCAGTACTTC | CASSVAGATQETQYF
TRBJ1-6 | . | TRBV6-5 | TRBD1 | TGTGCCAGCAGCCCCGACAGGGGCGGTTCACCCCTCCACTTT | CASSPDRGGSPLHF
TRBJ2-7 | . | TRBV5-6 | . | TGTGCCAGCAGCTTCAAAGACAGCTACGAGCAGTACTTC | CASSFKDSYEQYF
TRBJ1-2 | . | TRBV6-5 | . | TGTGCCAGCAGTTACCCCCAGGGTACTTTGTGGGGCTACACCTTC | CASSYPQGTLWGYTF
TRBJ1-4 | once | TRBV9 | . | TGTGCCAGCAGCGTAGGGTGGGGCAGGAATGAAAAACTGTTTTTT | CASSVGWGRNEKLFF
TRBJ1-1 | . | TRBV11-2 | TRBD1 | TGTGCCAGCAGCCCGAGGACAGGCACTGAAGCTTTCTTT | CASSPRTGTEAFF
TRBJ2-1 | . | TRBV10-3 | TRBD2 | TGTGCCATCAGTCGGACTAGCGGGACGAGCTCCTACAATGAGCAGTTCTTC | CAISRTSGTSSYNEQFF
TRBJ1-1 | . | TRBV19 | TRBD1 | TGTGCCAGTAGTGGCCGACAGGGTAGGGCTGAAGCTTTCTTT | CASSGRQGRAEAFF
TRBJ2-1 | once | TRBV4-2 | . | TGTGCCAGCAGCCAACAGGACTCAGGACTCGGGAATGAGCAGTTCTTC | CASSQQDSGLGNEQFF
TRBJ2-7 | . | TRBV2 | . | TGTGCCAGCAGTGCCCCAGGGTTGAGGAACGAGCAGTACTTC | CASSAPGLRNEQYF
TRBJ2-3 | . | TRBV5-1 | . | TGCGCCAGCAGTGAGGATCCTAGCACAGATACGCAGTATTTT | CASSEDPSTDTQYF
TRBJ1-2 | . | TRBV19 | . | TGTGCCAGTAGTATCGAACACGGCTACACCTTC | CASSIEHGYTF
TRBJ1-1 | few | TRBV5-6 | . | TGTGCCAGCAGCTTGACCGGGATGATCACTGAAGCTTTCTTT | CASSLTGMITEAFF
TRBJ1-3 | . | TRBV6-5 | TRBD1 | TGTGCCAGCAGTTACCAAACAGGGGGCTCTGGAAACACCATATATTTT | CASSYQTGGSGNTIYF